The text below deals with one TCR beta chain. No antigen is known for it. Single viable CD3+CD4+CD8-CD45RO+ cells were sorted as the memory CD4+ T cells. This CDR3 has 13 residues. Germline V gives CDR1 MNHNS, CDR2 SASEGT. The ends were cut back, 3 bases at V and 4 bases at J, with 7 bases in the middle. The data stem from a study of memory CD4+ T cells and cytomegalovirus serostatus. Study results and limitations: A US-trained random forest predicted CMV serostatus with median AUC roughly 0.9. Each of approximately 70 CMV-associated TCRbeta sequences occurred in one to five individuals.

The assay was immunoSEQ multiplex PCR, and TCRdb's table has in-frame clones only and misses some. In the table there are about 61,000 clones, around 86% of which are singletons. The receptor's source is an adult in good health and CMV-seronegative. What was sequenced was memory CD4+ T cells from blood. The rearrangement joins TRBV6-1 to TRBJ1-5; D is unclear. This CDR3 reads CASSDSPNQPQHF. The CDR3 DNA is TGTGCCAGCAGTGATTCACCAAATCAGCCCCAGCATTTT.